A single sample is the source of the 18 T cell receptor beta chains below, sequenced in a study of human T cells and chemical hapten exposure. TCRdb reprocessed the RACE reads via MiXCR and lists one record per CDR3 protein. The sample lists 110,000 to 150,000 distinct CDR3 sequences, roughly 12% occurring once. Time point of the sample: patch test 2, 6 weeks after DPC sensitization. Described treatment: therapeutic diphenylcyclopropenone sensitization with weekly scalp DPC. The specimen comprised whole blood, sampled in connection with sensitization to the hapten diphenylcyclopropenone (DPC). The receptor source for this set is a woman in her fifties or sixties with alopecia areata. Some clones in this sample may be carry-over from other donors' samples.

The chain uses TRBV7-9 and TRBJ2-4; D unresolved. V was shortened by 3 bases and J by 0 bases, with 6 bases between the two germline ends. Germline values: CDR1 SEHNR, CDR2 FQNEAQ (reference sequence). This CDR3 comprises 14 residues. The CDR3 DNA is TGTGCCAGCAGCTTGGGCAGAGCCAAAAACATTCAGTACTTC. As protein: CASSLGRAKNIQYF. Full variable domain (missing parts from reference TRBV7-9 and TRBJ2-4): DTGVSQNPRHKITKRGQNVTFRCDPISEHNRLYWYRQTLGQGPEFLTYFQNEAQLEKSRLLSDRFSAERPKGSFSTLEIQRTEQGDSAMYLCASSLGRAKNIQYFGAGTRLSVL.

The sample holds a few counts of this clonotype. For the CDR3, the DNA is TGTGCCAGCTCACTCAGACTAGCGGGAGAGAGGAATGAGCAGTTCTTC. This sequence encodes CASSLRLAGERNEQFF. The chain joins TRBV18 to TRBJ2-1; 12 bases line up with TRBD2. The CDR3 is made up of 16 amino acids. Germline V gene lookup returns CDR1 KGHSH and CDR2 LQKENI. V was pared by 4 bases and J by 7 bases, with 8 bases of the junction left unmatched.

This clonotype was observed at least ten times. The chain links TRBV12-3 or TRBV12-4 to TRBJ2-1; D perhaps matches TRBD2 (6 bases). V was trimmed by 5 bases and J by 6 bases, leaving 14 bases between them. The CDR3 length is 14 residues. DNA of the CDR3: TGTGCCAGCAGTCCCAGCTTAGCGGCCAATGAGCAGTTCTTC. Translating gives CASSPSLAANEQFF.

Many counts were recorded for this clonotype. The chain uses TRBV6-5 and TRBJ1-3; the D is unclear. The V and J ends lost 8 bases and 1 base respectively, with 9 bases between them. The germline gives CDR1 MNHEY, CDR2 SVGAGI. The CDR3 covers 13 residues. CDR3 sequence (DNA): TGTGCCAGCGGTTCCTGGTCTGGAAACACCATATATTTT. The encoded protein is CASGSWSGNTIYF.

In its sample, this clonotype was seen a few times. The chain joins TRBV20-1 to TRBJ2-3, with D hard to call. Trimming took off 0 bases at V and 2 bases at J, with 15 bases between the two ends. Germline CDR1 DFQATT, CDR2 SNEGSKA (reference sequence). The CDR3 loop spans 16 amino acids. The CDR3 here is CSARDSGQPYTDTQYF. The CDR3 DNA reads TGCAGTGCTAGAGATTCCGGGCAGCCTTACACAGATACGCAGTATTTT.

The chain combines TRBV29-1 with TRBJ2-1, with D unclear. V shed 3 bases and J shed 2 bases, with 11 bases lying between them. This CDR3 region has 14 residues. CDR1 is SQVTM, CDR2 ANQGSEA, per germline. The CDR3 DNA reads TGCAGCGTTGATCAAGCAGGTACCTACAATGAGCAGTTCTTC. Its translation is CSVDQAGTYNEQFF.

This clonotype was observed a few times. The J gene is TRBJ2-3, the V gene TRBV11-2; 9 bases fit TRBD2. Germline V gene sequence: CDR1 SGHAT, CDR2 FQNNGV. This CDR3 is built from 18 residues. V shed 0 bases and J 0 bases; nucleotides not matched to a gene: 7. The chain's CDR3 is CASSLEGSGRRSTDTQYF. The DNA for the CDR3 is TGTGCCAGCAGCTTAGAGGGAAGCGGGAGGAGGAGCACAGATACGCAGTATTTT.

This clonotype was recorded at least ten times. The chain has TRBV5-4 and TRBJ2-7; 14 positions agree with TRBD2. V lost 3 bases and J lost 4; bases outside the gene matches: 6. Germline values: CDR1 SGHNT, CDR2 YYREEE (reference sequence). The CDR3 has 16 residues. This chain's CDR3 is CASSSPTSGRAYEQYF. DNA for the CDR3: TGTGCCAGCAGCTCCCCGACTAGCGGGAGGGCTTACGAGCAGTACTTC.

The chain is built from TRBV5-1 and TRBJ2-1; D possibly corresponds to TRBD2 (5 bases). V was trimmed by 4 bases and J by 0 bases, leaving 11 bases between them. Germline values: CDR1 SGHRS, CDR2 YFSETQ. The CDR3 has 15 residues. As DNA, the CDR3 is TGCGCCAGCAGCCCGGACTTCAACTCCTACAATGAGCAGTTCTTC. Translating gives CASSPDFNSYNEQFF.

In regard to this clonotype: This may be a read error: a much more frequent sequence differs by one nucleotide. The chain uses TRBV28 and TRBJ1-5; D possibly corresponds to TRBD1 (5 bases). CDR1 is MDHEN, CDR2 SYDVKM, per germline. This CDR3 is built from 15 residues. Here the CDR3 DNA reads TGTGCCAGCAGGGGGGACGGACCTAGCAATCAGCTCCAGCATTTT. Amino acids: CASRGDGPSNQLQHF.

This clonotype appeared many times. The rearrangement joins TRBV29-1 to TRBJ2-7; no reliable D call. This CDR3 has 10 amino acids. The V gene's germline CDR1 is SQVTM and CDR2 ANQGSEA. V lost 4 bases and J lost 6, with 7 bases in between. This CDR3 reads CSVGLVEQYF. The DNA for the CDR3 is TGCAGCGTTGGTCTGGTCGAGCAGTACTTC.

The CDR3 bases are TGTGCCAGCAGCGTTCGGGACGCCGGAGATACGCAGTATTTT. Translation: CASSVRDAGDTQYF. The rearrangement links TRBV5-4 to TRBJ2-3; the D call may be TRBD1 or TRBD2 (5 bases each). Looked up from germline, CDR1 is SGHNT and CDR2 is YYREEE (reference sequence). The germline V and J ends were trimmed by 4 bases and 5 bases, with 14 bases remaining between them. The CDR3 is 14 residues long.

There are a few counts of this clonotype. The gene calls are TRBV20-1 and TRBJ2-7; 11 nucleotides align to TRBD2. Germline V gene data show CDR1 as DFQATT and CDR2 as SNEGSKA (reference sequence). The CDR3 spans 14 residues. V shed 6 bases, J shed 3 bases, and the junction held 7 bases outside the gene matches. CDR3 DNA sequence: TGCAGTGCGACCGGGACTAGCGGAATCTACGAGCAGTACTTC. It is translated as CSATGTSGIYEQYF.

There are many counts of this clonotype. V gene TRBV11-3 combines with J gene TRBJ2-3; maybe TRBD2 (5 bases). Germline assignment: CDR1 SGHNT and CDR2 YENEEA. The CDR3 spans 15 residues. Trimming stripped 5 bases from V and 1 base from J, with 13 bases between. The CDR3 nucleotides read TGTGCCAGCAGCCCCGTGAGCGGACGCACAGATACGCAGTATTTT. Translating it yields CASSPVSGRTDTQYF. Full variable domain (rest looked up from reference TRBV11-3 and TRBJ2-3): EAGVVQSPRYKIIEKKQPVAFWCNPISGHNTLYWYLQNLGQGPELLIRYENEEAVDDSQLPKDRFSAERLKGVDSTLKIQPAELGDSAVYLCASSPVSGRTDTQYFGPGTRLTVL.

This chain links TRBV3-1 with TRBJ2-7; TRBD2 aligns across 9 bases. The CDR3 spans 17 residues. Germline-derived CDR1 and CDR2 are LGHDT and YNNKEL (reference sequence). The ends lost 1 base at V and 0 bases at J; junction bases unmatched: 7. The DNA of the CDR3 is TGTGCCAGCAGCCAAGTTGGACTAGCGACCAACTCCTACGAGCAGTACTTC. Encoded protein: CASSQVGLATNSYEQYF.

To note about this clonotype: Being one base from a much bigger clone, this may be a read error. This sequence joins TRBV7-2 and TRBJ1-1; D may be TRBD1 (5 bases). This CDR3 has 14 amino acids. CDR1 SGHTA and CDR2 FQGNSA come from the germline V gene. The CDR3 nucleotides read TGTGCCAGCAGCTCGGGACTTTCGAGGACTGAAGCTCTCTTT. Protein sequence: CASSSGLSRTEALF.

This clonotype has a handful of counts. The rearrangement uses TRBV5-1 and TRBJ2-1; perhaps TRBD1 as D (6 bases). Germline assignment: CDR1 SGHRS and CDR2 YFSETQ. Trimming left V 4 bases short and J 5 bases short, with 19 bases between. This CDR3 contains 16 residues. In nucleotides, the CDR3 is TGCGCCAGCAGCCTTCCCGTATTAGGGGGACACAATGAGCAGTTCTTC. This gives the protein CASSLPVLGGHNEQFF.

This clonotype was seen more than once but under ten times. V is TRBV9 and J is TRBJ1-1; D gene ambiguous. Trimming stripped 5 bases from V and 6 bases from J, with 14 bases between. This CDR3 has 13 amino acids. In germline, CDR1 is SGDLS, CDR2 YYNGEE. CDR3 in DNA: TGTGCCAGCAGTCCCCCTTCTGCCCCTGAAGCTTTCTTT. This encodes CASSPPSAPEAFF.